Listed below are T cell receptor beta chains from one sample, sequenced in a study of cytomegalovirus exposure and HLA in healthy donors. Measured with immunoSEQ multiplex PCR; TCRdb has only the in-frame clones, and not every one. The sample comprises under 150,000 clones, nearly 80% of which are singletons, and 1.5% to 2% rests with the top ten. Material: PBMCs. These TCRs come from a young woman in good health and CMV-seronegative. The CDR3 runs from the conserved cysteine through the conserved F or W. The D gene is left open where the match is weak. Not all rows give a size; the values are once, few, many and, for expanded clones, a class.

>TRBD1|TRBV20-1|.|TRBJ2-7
TGCAGTGGGGACAGATCCTACGAGCAGTACTTC
CSGDRSYEQYF
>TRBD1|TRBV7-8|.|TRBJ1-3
TGTGCCAGCACCCAACAGGGGGCTCATGGAAACACCATATATTTT
CASTQQGAHGNTIYF
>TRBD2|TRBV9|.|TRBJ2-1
TGTGCCAGCAGCGTAGGTGGGCTAGCGGGGTGGGGTGAGCAGTTCTTC
CASSVGGLAGWGEQFF
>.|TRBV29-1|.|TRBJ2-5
TGCAGCGTTGAAAAGGGGGGGCAAGAGACCCAGTACTTC
CSVEKGGQETQYF
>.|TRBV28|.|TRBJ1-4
TGTGCCAGCAGTGCTCTCAGGGCAGGGAAGGAAAAACTGTTTTTT
CASSALRAGKEKLFF
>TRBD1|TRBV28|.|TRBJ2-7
TGTGCCAGCAGTTTGCCCGGGACAGGGGGCTACGAGCAGTACTTC
CASSLPGTGGYEQYF
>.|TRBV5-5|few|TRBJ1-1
TGTGCCAGCAGCTCCGTAGGCGGGGTCGCTGAAGCTTTCTTT
CASSSVGGVAEAFF
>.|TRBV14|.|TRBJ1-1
TGTGCCAGCGGGTTCGGCAGGGCGGCTTTCTTT
CASGFGRAAFF
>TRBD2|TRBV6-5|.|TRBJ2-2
TGTGCCAGCCGCCGGGAGGGCACCGGGGAGCTGTTTTTT
CASRREGTGELFF
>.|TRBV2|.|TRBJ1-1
TGTGCCAGCAGTGCGTGGGGCACCGGGACTGAAGCTTTCTTT
CASSAWGTGTEAFF
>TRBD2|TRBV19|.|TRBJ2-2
TGTGCCAGTGGGGGGGAGCGTAGGGAGCTGTTTTTT
CASGGERRELFF
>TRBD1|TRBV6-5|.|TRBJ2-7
TGTGCCAGCAGCCAGGGACAGAACTACGAGCAGTACTTC
CASSQGQNYEQYF
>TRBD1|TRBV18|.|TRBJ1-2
TGTGCCAGCTCACCACCAGGGACAGACTATGGCTACACCTTC
CASSPPGTDYGYTF
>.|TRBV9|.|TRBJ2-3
TGTGCCAGCAGCGTAGGCAGGGGTAATACGCAGTATTTT
CASSVGRGNTQYF
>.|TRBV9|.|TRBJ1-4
TGTGCCAGCAGCTCCACAACCGGGACACCCGATGAAAAACTGTTTTTT
CASSSTTGTPDEKLFF
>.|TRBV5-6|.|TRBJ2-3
TGTGCCAGCAGCTCCCACCGTGGGGGCCGGGCGGGAGATACGCAGTATTTT
CASSSHRGGRAGDTQYF
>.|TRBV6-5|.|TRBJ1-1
TGTGCCAGCAGGGCGGGCACTGAAGCTTTCTTT
CASRAGTEAFF
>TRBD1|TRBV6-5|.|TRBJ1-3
TGTGCCAGCAGCTTGAGGGACAGCTCTGGAAACACCATATATTTT
CASSLRDSSGNTIYF
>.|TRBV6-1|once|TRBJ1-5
TGTGCCAGCAGTGAAGCGGGAGGTCCCTTTGGGCCCCAGCATTTT
CASSEAGGPFGPQHF
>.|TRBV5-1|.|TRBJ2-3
TGCGCCAGCAGCTCCCATTTGGGGGCCGGGGCAGATACGCAGTATTTT
CASSSHLGAGADTQYF
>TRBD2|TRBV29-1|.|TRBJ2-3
TGCAGCGTTGAGGGCCGGGGTCTTAGCGGGGGGGCCGATACGCAGTATTTT
CSVEGRGLSGGADTQYF
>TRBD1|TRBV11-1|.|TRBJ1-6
TGTGCCAGCAGCGACAGCGGACAGGGCGGGAATTCACCCCTCCACTTT
CASSDSGQGGNSPLHF
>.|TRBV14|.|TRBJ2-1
TGTGCCAGCAGCCAAGAACCGGGGGTGCGGAGCTACAATGAGCAGTTCTTC
CASSQEPGVRSYNEQFF
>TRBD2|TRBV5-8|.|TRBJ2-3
TGTGCCAGCAGCGTACCGGGACTAGCGGGGGGGTCAGATACGCAGTATTTT
CASSVPGLAGGSDTQYF
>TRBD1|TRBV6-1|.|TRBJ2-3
TGTGCCAGCAGGGACAGGGGGACAGATACGCAGTATTTT
CASRDRGTDTQYF
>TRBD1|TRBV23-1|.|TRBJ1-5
TGCGCCAGCAGTCACCCTCGGACAGGGGCGGTGAATCAGCCCCAGCATTTT
CASSHPRTGAVNQPQHF
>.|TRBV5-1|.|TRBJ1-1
TGCGCCAGCAGCTTGAGGTCAGGGGTTGATGAAGCTTTCTTT
CASSLRSGVDEAFF
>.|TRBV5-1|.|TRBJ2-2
TGCGCCAGCAGCTTGGAGAGTACGATCACCGGGGAGCTGTTTTTT
CASSLESTITGELFF
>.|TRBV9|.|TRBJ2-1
TGTGCCAGCAGCCAATCCTTGGGGGGCGGGGGAAATAATGAGCAGTTCTTC
CASSQSLGGGGNNEQFF
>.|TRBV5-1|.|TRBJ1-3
TGCGCCAGCAGCCTAGGTGTCTCTGGAAACACCATATATTTT
CASSLGVSGNTIYF
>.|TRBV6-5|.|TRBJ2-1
TGTGCCAGCAGTTCCCCAGACTACGCTTACAATGAGCAGTTCTTC
CASSSPDYAYNEQFF
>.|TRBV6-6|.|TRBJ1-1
TGTGCCAGCAGTTACTCTGGAGGGACTGAAGCTTTCTTT
CASSYSGGTEAFF
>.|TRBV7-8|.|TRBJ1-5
TGTGCCAGCAGCTTAGGGCCCCCCGGGGGTCAGCCCCAGCATTTT
CASSLGPPGGQPQHF
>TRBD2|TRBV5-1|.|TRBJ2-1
TGCGCCAGCAGCTTGGAAGCCCTAGCGGGGGTTTCCCATGAGCAGTTCTTC
CASSLEALAGVSHEQFF
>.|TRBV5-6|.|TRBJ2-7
TGTGCCAGCAGCCCCACTAGTAATACCGTTTACGAGCAGTACTTC
CASSPTSNTVYEQYF
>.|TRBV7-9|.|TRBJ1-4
TGTGCCAGCAGCTTAGAGGGGCGAATAACCATTAATGAAAAACTGTTTTTT
CASSLEGRITINEKLFF
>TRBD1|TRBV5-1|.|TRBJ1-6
TGCGCCAGCAGCTCCACAGGGGGCACCTATAATTCACCCCTCCACTTT
CASSSTGGTYNSPLHF
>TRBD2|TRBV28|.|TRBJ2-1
TGTGCCAGCAGTTTTTGGACTAGCGGTTACAATGAGCAGTTCTTC
CASSFWTSGYNEQFF
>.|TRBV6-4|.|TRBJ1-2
TGTGCCAGCAGTCCTGGGGGGACCTATGGCTACACCTTC
CASSPGGTYGYTF